The 10 T cell receptor beta chains reported below all come from one sample, sequenced in a study of spatial heterogeneity in lung cancer. Sample time point: sample taken at primary tumor resection. Sequencing covered unsorted whole RNA taken from tumor, nontumor lung or frozen PBMC. TCRdb re-derived calls from the 5' RACE reads in MiXCR, one entry per CDR3 protein. In the table there are 85,000 to 100,000 distinct CDR3 sequences, 12% of which are singletons. This sample comprised PBMCs, obtained at surgery. Source of these receptors: a male donor with early-stage non-small cell lung cancer.

This clonotype was found a few times. The chain's CDR3 is CASSVLPPLDLYNEQFF. CDR3 sequence (DNA): TGTGCCAGCAGCGTACTCCCCCCACTAGACCTCTACAATGAGCAGTTCTTC. V usage is TRBV9 and J usage is TRBJ2-1, with D maybe TRBD2 (5 bases). Germline CDR1 reads SGDLS; CDR2 reads YYNGEE. The CDR3 covers 17 residues. The V end lost 1 base, the J end lost 3 bases, and 17 bases lay between the germline ends.

The chain recombines TRBV9 with TRBJ2-7; D unresolved. The CDR3 consists of 15 residues. Looked up from germline, CDR1 is SGDLS and CDR2 is YYNGEE. V lost 0 bases, J lost 3 bases, and 13 bases lay in between. DNA for the CDR3: TGTGCCAGCAGCGTAGACCCCGACCGGTACTACGAGCAGTACTTC. This translates into CASSVDPDRYYEQYF.

This clonotype was recorded a few times. The chain carries TRBV7-6 and TRBJ1-5; D perhaps matches TRBD1 (6 bases). The germline V gene has CDR1 SGHVS and CDR2 FNYEAQ. CDR3 length: 14 residues. Trimming left V 9 bases short and J 0 bases short, with 12 bases between. As DNA, the CDR3 is TGTGCCAGTTCACAGGGCTATAGCAATCAGCCCCAGCATTTT. Amino acid sequence: CASSQGYSNQPQHF.

The CDR3 loop reads CASSHNFDRGREQYF. The CDR3 DNA follows: TGTGCCAGCAGCCATAACTTTGACAGGGGGCGCGAGCAGTACTTC. The chain couples TRBV5-5 to TRBJ2-7; 10 bases are shared with TRBD1. Germline V gene lookup returns CDR1 SGHKS and CDR2 YYEKEE (reference sequence). The length of the CDR3 is 15 residues. The J segment lost 6 bases and the V segment lost 4 bases, leaving 10 bases of the junction unmatched.

About this clonotype itself: This may stem from a read error, because a much larger clone lies one nucleotide away. The gene calls are TRBV2 and TRBJ2-1; D is unclear. The CDR3 is 13 amino acids. Per the germline V gene, CDR1 is SNHLY and CDR2 is FYNNEI. This chain's CDR3 is CASSVSRQNAQFF. CDR3 nucleotides: TGTGCCAGCAGTGTGTCTAGACAAAATGCGCAGTTCTTC.

This clonotype was observed a handful of times. This chain links TRBV7-9 with TRBJ2-1; D not certain. The V end was cut by 8 bases, the J end by 9 bases, with 14 bases between. The CDR3 loop spans 12 amino acids. Germline CDR1 reads SEHNR; CDR2 reads FQNEAQ (reference sequence). The CDR3 DNA sequence: TGTGCCAGCGTAAAAGAGGCCGGTGAGCAGTTCTTC. This encodes CASVKEAGEQFF.

V gene TRBV12-3 or TRBV12-4 combines with J gene TRBJ2-3; the match to TRBD2 covers 9 bases. V trimming: 4 bases; J trimming: 4 bases; junction bases outside the gene matches: 9. The CDR3 length is 16 residues. For the CDR3, the DNA is TGTGCCAGCAGTTCTCGCAGCGGGGGGCTGGCAGATACGCAGTATTTT. Protein: CASSSRSGGLADTQYF.

This sequence joins TRBV28 and TRBJ2-5; D remains ambiguous. Germline V gene sequence: CDR1 MDHEN, CDR2 SYDVKM. The CDR3 loop spans 12 amino acids. Trimming took off 6 bases at V and 4 bases at J, with 9 bases between the two ends. The CDR3 DNA reads TGTGCCAGCAGCCAAAGGAGAGAGACCCAGTACTTC. Its translation: CASSQRRETQYF.

This clonotype was observed a few times. The chain carries TRBV28 and TRBJ2-1; D is unclear. CDR1 MDHEN and CDR2 SYDVKM come from the germline V gene. Trimming cost V 5 bases and J 0 bases, with 14 bases left between them. CDR3 length: 16 residues. CDR3 amino acids: CASSPPTASSYNEQFF. The CDR3 DNA follows: TGTGCCAGCAGTCCCCCAACGGCAAGCTCCTACAATGAGCAGTTCTTC.

The rearrangement links TRBV5-1 to TRBJ2-7; 7 nucleotides match TRBD1. In germline, CDR1 is SGHRS, CDR2 YFSETQ. The CDR3 is 16 residues long. Trimming cost V 0 bases and J 2 bases; bases outside gene matches: 8. The CDR3 nucleotides read TGCGCCAGCAGCTTGGAGGGGACAGCTTTGACCTACGAGCAGTACTTC. Its translation is CASSLEGTALTYEQYF.